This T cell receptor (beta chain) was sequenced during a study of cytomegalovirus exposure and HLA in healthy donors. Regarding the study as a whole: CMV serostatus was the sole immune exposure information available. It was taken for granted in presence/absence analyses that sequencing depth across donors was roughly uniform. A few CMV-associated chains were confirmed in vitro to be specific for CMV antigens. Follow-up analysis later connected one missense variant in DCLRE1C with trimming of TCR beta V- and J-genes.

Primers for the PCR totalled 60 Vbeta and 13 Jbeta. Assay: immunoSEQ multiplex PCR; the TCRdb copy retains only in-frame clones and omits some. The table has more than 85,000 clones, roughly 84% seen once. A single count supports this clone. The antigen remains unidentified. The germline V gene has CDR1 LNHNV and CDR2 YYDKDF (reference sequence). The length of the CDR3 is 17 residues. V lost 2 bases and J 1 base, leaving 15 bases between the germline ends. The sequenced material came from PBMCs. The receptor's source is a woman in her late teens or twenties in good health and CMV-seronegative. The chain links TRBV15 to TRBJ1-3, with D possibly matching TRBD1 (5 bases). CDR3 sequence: CATSRIRGSWSGNTIYF. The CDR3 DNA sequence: TGTGCCACCAGCAGAATAAGGGGCAGCTGGTCTGGAAACACCATATATTTT.